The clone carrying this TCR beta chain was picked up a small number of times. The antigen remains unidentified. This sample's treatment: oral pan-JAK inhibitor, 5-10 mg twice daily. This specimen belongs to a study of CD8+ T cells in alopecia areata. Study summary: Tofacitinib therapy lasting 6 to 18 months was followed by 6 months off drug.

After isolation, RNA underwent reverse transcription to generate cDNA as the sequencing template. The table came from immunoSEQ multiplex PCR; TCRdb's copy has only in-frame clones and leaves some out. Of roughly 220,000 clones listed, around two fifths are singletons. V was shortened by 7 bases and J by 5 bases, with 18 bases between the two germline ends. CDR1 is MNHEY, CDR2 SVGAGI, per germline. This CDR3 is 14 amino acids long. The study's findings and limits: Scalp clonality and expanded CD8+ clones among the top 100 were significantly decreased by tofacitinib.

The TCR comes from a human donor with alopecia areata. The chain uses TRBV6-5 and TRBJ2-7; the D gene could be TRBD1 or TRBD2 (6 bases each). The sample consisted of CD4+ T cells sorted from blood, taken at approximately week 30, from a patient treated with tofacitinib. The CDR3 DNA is TGTGCCAGCAAATTATTCGGGGGCGGCCACGAGCAGTACTTC. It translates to CASKLFGGGHEQYF.